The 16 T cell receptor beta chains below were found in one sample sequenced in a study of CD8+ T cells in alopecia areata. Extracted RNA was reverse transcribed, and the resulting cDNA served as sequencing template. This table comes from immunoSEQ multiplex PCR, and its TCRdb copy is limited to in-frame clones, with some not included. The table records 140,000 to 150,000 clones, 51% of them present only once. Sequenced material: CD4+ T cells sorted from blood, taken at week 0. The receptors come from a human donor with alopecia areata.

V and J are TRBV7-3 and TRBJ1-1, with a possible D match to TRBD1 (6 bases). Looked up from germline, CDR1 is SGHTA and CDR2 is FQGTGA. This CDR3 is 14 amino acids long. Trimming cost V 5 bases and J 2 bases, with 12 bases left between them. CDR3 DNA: TGTGCCAGCAGCCCCCGTGGGACAAACACTGAAGCTTTCTTT. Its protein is CASSPRGTNTEAFF.

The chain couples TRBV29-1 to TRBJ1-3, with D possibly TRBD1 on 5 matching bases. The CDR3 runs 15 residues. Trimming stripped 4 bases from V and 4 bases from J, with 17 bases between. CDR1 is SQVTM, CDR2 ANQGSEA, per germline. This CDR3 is CSVVSREVYGNTIYF. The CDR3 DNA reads TGCAGCGTTGTATCCAGGGAGGTATACGGAAACACCATATATTTT. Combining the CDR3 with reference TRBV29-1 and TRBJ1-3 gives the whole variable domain SAVISQKPSRDICQRGTSLTIQCQVDSQVTMMFWYRQQPGQSLTLIATANQGSEATYESGFVIDKFPISRPNLTFSTLTVSNMSPEDSSIYLCSVVSREVYGNTIYFGEGSWLTVV.

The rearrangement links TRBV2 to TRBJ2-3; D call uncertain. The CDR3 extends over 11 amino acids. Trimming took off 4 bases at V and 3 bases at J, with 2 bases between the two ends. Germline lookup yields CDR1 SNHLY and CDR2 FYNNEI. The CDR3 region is CASSVTDTQYF. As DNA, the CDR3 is TGTGCCAGCAGTGTAACAGATACGCAGTATTTT.

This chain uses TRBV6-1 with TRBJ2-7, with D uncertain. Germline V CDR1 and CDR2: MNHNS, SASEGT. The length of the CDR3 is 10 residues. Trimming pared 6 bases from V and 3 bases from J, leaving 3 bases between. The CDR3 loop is CASRYYEQYF. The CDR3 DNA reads TGTGCCAGCAGGTACTACGAGCAGTACTTC.

The CDR3 loop reads CAGGSLLWDEQFF. CDR3 bases: TGTGCCGGCGGTAGTCTCCTCTGGGATGAGCAGTTCTTC. The genes are TRBV30 and TRBJ2-1; no definite D call. The CDR3 has 13 amino acids. The V end lost 8 bases, the J end lost 8 bases, and 19 bases lay between the germline ends. CDR1 GTSNPN and CDR2 SVGIG come from the germline V gene (reference sequence). Drawing the rest from reference TRBV30 and TRBJ2-1, the complete variable domain is SQTIHQWPATLVQPVGSPLSLECTVEGTSNPNLYWYRQAAGRGLQLLFYSVGIGQISSEVPQNLSASRPQDRQFILSSKKLLLSDSGFYLCAGGSLLWDEQFFGPGTRLTVL.

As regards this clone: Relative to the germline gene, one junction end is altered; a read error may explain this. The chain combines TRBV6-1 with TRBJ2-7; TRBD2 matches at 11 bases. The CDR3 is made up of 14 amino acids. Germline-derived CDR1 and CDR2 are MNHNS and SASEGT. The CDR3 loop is CAISSGRASSEQYF. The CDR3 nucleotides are TGTGCCATCAGTAGCGGGAGGGCCTCAAGCGAGCAGTACTTC.

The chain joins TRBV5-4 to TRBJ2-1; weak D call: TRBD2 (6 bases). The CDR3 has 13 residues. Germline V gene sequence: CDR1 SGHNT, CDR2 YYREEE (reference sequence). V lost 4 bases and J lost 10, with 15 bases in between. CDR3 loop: CASSQGLAPEQFF. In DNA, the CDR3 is TGTGCCAGCAGCCAAGGGCTAGCGCCCGAGCAGTTCTTC.

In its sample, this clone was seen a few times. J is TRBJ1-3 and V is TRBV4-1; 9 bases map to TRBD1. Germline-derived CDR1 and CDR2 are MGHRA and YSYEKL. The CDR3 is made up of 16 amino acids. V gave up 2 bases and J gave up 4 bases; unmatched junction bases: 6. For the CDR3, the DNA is TGCGCCAGCAGCCAAACCCTGACAGGGGGGGGAAACACCATATATTTT. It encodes CASSQTLTGGGNTIYF.

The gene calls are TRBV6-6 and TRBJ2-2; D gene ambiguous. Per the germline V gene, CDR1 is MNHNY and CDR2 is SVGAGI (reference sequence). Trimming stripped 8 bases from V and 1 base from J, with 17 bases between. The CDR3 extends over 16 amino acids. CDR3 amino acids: CASPTRLEVNTGELFF. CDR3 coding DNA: TGTGCCAGCCCCACCCGGTTAGAAGTGAACACCGGGGAGCTGTTTTTT.

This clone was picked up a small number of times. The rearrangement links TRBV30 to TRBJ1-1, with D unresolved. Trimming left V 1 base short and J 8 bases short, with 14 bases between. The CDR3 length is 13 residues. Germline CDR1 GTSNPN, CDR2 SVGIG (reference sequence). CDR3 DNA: TGTGCCTGGAGTGACGGTTTGGGTTTCGAAGCTTTCTTT. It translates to CAWSDGLGFEAFF.

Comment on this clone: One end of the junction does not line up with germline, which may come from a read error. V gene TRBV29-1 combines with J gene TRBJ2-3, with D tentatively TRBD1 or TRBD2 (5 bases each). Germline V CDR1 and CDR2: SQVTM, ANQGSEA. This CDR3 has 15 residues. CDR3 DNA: TGCAGCGTTGTAGGGCGCGAGGGGAACACAAATACGCAGTATTTT. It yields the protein CSVVGREGNTNTQYF.

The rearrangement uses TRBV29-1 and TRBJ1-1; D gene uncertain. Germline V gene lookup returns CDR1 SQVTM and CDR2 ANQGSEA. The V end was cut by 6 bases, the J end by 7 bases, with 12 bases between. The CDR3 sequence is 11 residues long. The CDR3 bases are TGCAGCGTAGTGCTCGTTGATGAAGCTTTCTTT. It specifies CSVVLVDEAFF.

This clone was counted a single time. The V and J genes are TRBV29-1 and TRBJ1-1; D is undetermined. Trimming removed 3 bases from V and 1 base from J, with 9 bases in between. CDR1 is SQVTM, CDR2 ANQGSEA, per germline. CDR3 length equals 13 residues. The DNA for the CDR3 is TGCAGCGTTGATCTGAGAGGGAACACTGAAGCTTTCTTT. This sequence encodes CSVDLRGNTEAFF.

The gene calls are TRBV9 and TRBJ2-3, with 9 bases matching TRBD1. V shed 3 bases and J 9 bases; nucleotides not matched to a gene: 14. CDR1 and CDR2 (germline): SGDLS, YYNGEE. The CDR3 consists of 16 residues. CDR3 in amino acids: CASSESGQGLPGTQYF. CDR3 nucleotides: TGTGCCAGCAGCGAGAGTGGACAGGGGCTTCCCGGGACGCAGTATTTT.

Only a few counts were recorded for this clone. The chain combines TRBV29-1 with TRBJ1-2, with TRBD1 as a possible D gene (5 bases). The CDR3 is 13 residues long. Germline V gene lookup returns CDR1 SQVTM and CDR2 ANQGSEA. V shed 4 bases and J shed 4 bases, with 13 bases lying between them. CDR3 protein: CSVAGAGSYGYTF. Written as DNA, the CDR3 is TGCAGCGTTGCCGGGGCAGGGAGCTATGGCTACACCTTC.

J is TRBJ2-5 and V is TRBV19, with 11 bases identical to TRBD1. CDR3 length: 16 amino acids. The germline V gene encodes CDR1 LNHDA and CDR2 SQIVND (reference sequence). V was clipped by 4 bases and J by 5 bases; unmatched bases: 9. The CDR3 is CASSKGQGEILETQYF. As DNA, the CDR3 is TGTGCCAGTAGTAAGGGACAGGGGGAAATTCTGGAGACCCAGTACTTC.